The source of this T cell receptor (beta chain) is a study of T cell responses to AZD1222 COVID-19 vaccine. Clones were sequenced by immunoSEQ multiplex PCR, and TCRdb holds only the in-frame ones, with some missing. The table has around 260,000 clones, approximately 93% seen once. Germline values: CDR1 SNHLY, CDR2 FYNNEI. The CDR3 is 15 residues long. The V segment lost 5 bases and the J segment 6 bases; nucleotides outside the gene matches: 6. General study points: Reportedly, nearly half of unique spike TCRs recognized epitopes outside B.1.351/B.1.1.7 mutations. It was only after the peak T cell response that any repertoires were sampled. Just a handful of AZD1222 recipients were seropositive at baseline. Spike-specific TCR breadth and depth rose after two AZD1222 doses.

In its sample, this clone was seen once. Its antigen is unknown. The specimen was peripheral blood, collected on day 0 of AZD1222 vaccination. The genes are TRBV2 and TRBJ2-1, with 11 bases fitting TRBD2. The TCR was taken from an adult in good health. The CDR3 sequence is CASSPTSGVPNEQFF. CDR3 DNA sequence: TGTGCCAGCAGTCCGACTAGCGGGGTCCCCAATGAGCAGTTCTTC. Full variable domain (remainder filled in from reference TRBV2 and TRBJ2-1): EPEVTQTPSHQVTQMGQEVILRCVPISNHLYFYWYRQILGQKVEFLVSFYNNEISEKSEIFDDQFSVERPDGSNFTLKIRSTKLEDSAMYFCASSPTSGVPNEQFFGPGTRLTVL.